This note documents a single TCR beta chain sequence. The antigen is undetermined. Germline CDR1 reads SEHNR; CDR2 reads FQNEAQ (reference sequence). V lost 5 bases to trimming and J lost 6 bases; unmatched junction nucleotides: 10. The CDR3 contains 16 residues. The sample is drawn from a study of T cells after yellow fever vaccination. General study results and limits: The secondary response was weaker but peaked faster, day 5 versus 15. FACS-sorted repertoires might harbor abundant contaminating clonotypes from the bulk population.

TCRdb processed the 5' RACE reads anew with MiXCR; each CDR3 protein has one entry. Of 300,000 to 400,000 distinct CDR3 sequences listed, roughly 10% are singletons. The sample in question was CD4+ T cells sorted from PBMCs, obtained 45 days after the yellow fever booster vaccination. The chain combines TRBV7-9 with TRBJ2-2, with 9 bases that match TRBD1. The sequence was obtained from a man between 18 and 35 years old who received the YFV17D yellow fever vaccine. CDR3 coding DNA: TGTGCCAGCAGCCAAGGGACAGGGATTAACGCCGGGGAGCTGTTTTTT. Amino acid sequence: CASSQGTGINAGELFF.